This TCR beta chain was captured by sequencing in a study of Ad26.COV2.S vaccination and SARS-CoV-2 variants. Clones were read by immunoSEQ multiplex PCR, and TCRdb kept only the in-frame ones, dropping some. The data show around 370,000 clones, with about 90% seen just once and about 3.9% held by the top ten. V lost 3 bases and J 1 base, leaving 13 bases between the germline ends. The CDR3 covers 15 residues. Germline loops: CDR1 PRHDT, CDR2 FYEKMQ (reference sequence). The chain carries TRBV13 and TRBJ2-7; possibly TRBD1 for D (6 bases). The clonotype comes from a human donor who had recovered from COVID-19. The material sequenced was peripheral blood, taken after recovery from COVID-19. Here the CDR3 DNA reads TGTGCCAGCAGCTTCTTTCAGACAGGTTCCTACGAGCAGTACTTC. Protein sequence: CASSFFQTGSYEQYF.